One sample yielded the 31 T cell receptor beta chains listed below, sequenced in a study of blood T cell repertoires in COVID-19. Repertoires were generated with immunoSEQ multiplex PCR, while TCRdb's copy carries only in-frame clones and drops some. The data show around 160,000 clones, roughly 81% seen once. Specimen: peripheral blood. The receptors originated from a human donor with acute or convalescent COVID-19. The donor label of this sample is uncertain.

The chain uses TRBV27 and TRBJ1-1, with unresolved D. There are 16 residues in the CDR3. Germline V gives CDR1 MNHEY, CDR2 SMNVEV (reference sequence). Trimming left V 6 bases short and J 0 bases short, with 17 bases between. CDR3 sequence (DNA): TGTGCCAGCAGCATAAGGTGGAGGAACATGAACACTGAAGCTTTCTTT. Translating gives CASSIRWRNMNTEAFF.

This clone was seen more than once but under ten times. The genes are TRBV2 and TRBJ1-2; D unclear. Trimming removed 2 bases from V and 3 bases from J, with 7 bases in between. This CDR3 region has 13 residues. Germline CDR1 SNHLY, CDR2 FYNNEI. Here the CDR3 DNA reads TGTGCCAGCAGTGAACAGGCGTACTATGGCTACACCTTC. It translates to CASSEQAYYGYTF. The full variable domain, its missing parts supplied by reference TRBV2 and TRBJ1-2, is EPEVTQTPSHQVTQMGQEVILRCVPISNHLYFYWYRQILGQKVEFLVSFYNNEISEKSEIFDDQFSVERPDGSNFTLKIRSTKLEDSAMYFCASSEQAYYGYTFGSGTRLTVV.

The V and J genes are TRBV24-1 and TRBJ1-5; a possible D gene is TRBD1 (5 bases). V gave up 2 bases and J gave up 4 bases, with 8 bases separating them. The CDR3 is 14 amino acids. The V gene's germline CDR1 is KGHDR and CDR2 SFDVKD. The CDR3 DNA sequence: TGTGCCACCAGTGATTCCCAGGGTAATCAGCCCCAGCATTTT. Translating gives CATSDSQGNQPQHF.

This clone was counted many times. The gene calls are TRBV3-1 (or the pseudogene TRBV3-2) and TRBJ2-2, with D perhaps TRBD1 (5 bases). CDR1 and CDR2 (germline): LGHDT, YNNKEL (reference sequence). The CDR3 loop spans 13 amino acids. V was trimmed by 2 bases and J by 6 bases, leaving 7 bases between them. CDR3 in amino acids: CASSQRQSGELFF. The CDR3 DNA sequence: TGTGCCAGCAGCCAAAGACAGTCCGGGGAGCTGTTTTTT.

This chain links TRBV18 with TRBJ2-5; the D is unclear. The V end was cut by 2 bases, the J end by 1 base, with 8 bases between. This CDR3 contains 14 residues. Germline V gives CDR1 KGHSH, CDR2 LQKENI. The chain's CDR3 is CASSPIMAQETQYF. CDR3 bases: TGTGCCAGCTCACCAATAATGGCCCAAGAGACCCAGTACTTC.

The chain employs TRBV3-1 (or the pseudogene TRBV3-2) and TRBJ1-2, with 8 bases identical to TRBD1. Germline V gene sequence: CDR1 LGHDT, CDR2 YNNKEL (reference sequence). This CDR3 is 14 amino acids long. Trimming removed 1 base from V and 4 bases from J; junction bases left unmatched: 2. CDR3: CASSQAGTGYGYTF. DNA for the CDR3: TGTGCCAGCAGCCAAGCCGGGACAGGCTATGGCTACACCTTC.

The V and J genes are TRBV15 and TRBJ2-7; 8 bases are shared with TRBD1. CDR1 is LNHNV, CDR2 YYDKDF, per germline (reference sequence). The V and J ends lost 2 bases and 5 bases, in that order; junction bases with no gene match: 8. This CDR3 region has 15 residues. Here the CDR3 DNA reads TGTGCCACCAGCAGATCCGACAGGGGCCGGGACGAGCAGTACGTC. It yields the protein CATSRSDRGRDEQYV.

For the CDR3, the DNA is TGTGCCAGCAGTTTTCAGAGCGGGGGATCCTACGAGCAGTACTTC. Translated, it gives CASSFQSGGSYEQYF. The chain uses TRBV27 and TRBJ2-7, with 8 bases aligning to TRBD2. With V trimmed by 3 bases and J by 1 base, 5 bases remained unmatched. This CDR3 is 15 amino acids long. The germline V gene has CDR1 MNHEY and CDR2 SMNVEV (reference sequence).

The chain employs TRBV5-5 and TRBJ1-2, with TRBD1 as a possible D gene (5 bases). Germline CDR1 SGHKS, CDR2 YYEKEE (reference sequence). The CDR3 extends over 15 amino acids. Between the trimmed V and J ends, which lost 3 bases and 4 bases, there was a span of 16 bases. CDR3 in amino acids: CASSSRWEGPYGYTF. DNA for the CDR3: TGTGCCAGCAGCTCCCGGTGGGAGGGGCCCTATGGCTACACCTTC. The complete variable domain, with remaining parts taken from reference TRBV5-5 and TRBJ1-2, reads DAGVTQSPTHLIKTRGQQVTLRCSPISGHKSVSWYQQVLGQGPQFIFQYYEKEERGRGNFPDRFSARQFPNYSSELNVNALLLGDSALYLCASSSRWEGPYGYTFGSGTRLTVV.

This CDR3 is CATSPPSNSGNTIYF. The DNA for the CDR3 is TGTGCCACCAGCCCCCCCAGTAACTCTGGAAACACCATATATTTT. J is TRBJ1-3 and V is TRBV6-6; D is ambiguous. This CDR3 region has 15 residues. With 10 bases removed from V and 0 bases from J, the gap between germline ends came to 16 bases. The germline V gene has CDR1 MNHNY and CDR2 SVGAGI (reference sequence).

The chain uses TRBV30 and TRBJ2-6; weak D call: TRBD1 (6 bases). Germline lookup yields CDR1 GTSNPN and CDR2 SVGIG (reference sequence). V was pared by 8 bases and J by 0 bases, with 8 bases between. This CDR3 has 13 amino acids. DNA for the CDR3: TGTGCCGGACAGCGCTCTGGGGCCAACGTCCTGACTTTC. It encodes CAGQRSGANVLTF.

The chain combines TRBV10-3 with TRBJ1-2; D gene unclear. The CDR3 totals 13 residues. From germline, CDR1 is ENHRY and CDR2 SYGVKD. Trimming took off 3 bases at V and 4 bases at J, with 9 bases between the two ends. The CDR3 DNA reads as TGTGCCATCAGTGACACCGAGGGCTATGGCTACACCTTC. It yields the protein CAISDTEGYGYTF.

This chain uses TRBV9 with TRBJ1-5, with unresolved D. The V gene lost 0 bases and the J gene lost 0 bases, with 7 bases spanning the gap. Germline loops: CDR1 SGDLS, CDR2 YYNGEE. The length of the CDR3 is 15 residues. DNA of the CDR3: TGTGCCAGCAGCGTAGGCGGCACTAGCAATCAGCCCCAGCATTTT. As protein: CASSVGGTSNQPQHF. Full variable domain (missing parts from reference TRBV9 and TRBJ1-5): DSGVTQTPKHLITATGQRVTLRCSPRSGDLSVYWYQQSLDQGLQFLIQYYNGEERAKGNILERFSAQQFPDLHSELNLSSLELGDSALYFCASSVGGTSNQPQHFGDGTRLSIL.

J is TRBJ2-5 and V is TRBV5-5, with unresolved D. CDR1 and CDR2 from the germline V gene are SGHKS and YYEKEE (reference sequence). Trimming shortened V by 1 base and J by 2 bases, and 6 bases separated the two germline ends. This CDR3 region has 13 residues. The DNA for the CDR3 is TGTGCCAGCAGCTTGCAACAACAAGAGACCCAGTACTTC. It specifies CASSLQQQETQYF.

The chain carries TRBV27 and TRBJ2-4, with 7 bases lining up with TRBD2. J gave up 5 bases and V 7 bases, and 14 bases lay outside the gene matches. CDR1 MNHEY and CDR2 SMNVEV come from the germline V gene (reference sequence). This CDR3 contains 16 residues. This CDR3 is CASKSAGAGTQNIQYF. DNA of the CDR3: TGTGCCAGCAAATCGGCGGGAGCAGGGACCCAAAACATTCAGTACTTC.

The chain uses TRBV10-2 and TRBJ2-4; maybe TRBD1 (5 bases). V was trimmed by 0 bases and J by 6 bases, leaving 6 bases between them. Germline CDR1 reads WSHSY; CDR2 reads SAAADI. This CDR3 region has 13 residues. The CDR3 is CASSESRGNIQYF. DNA for the CDR3: TGCGCCAGCAGTGAGTCAAGGGGAAACATTCAGTACTTC.

The chain recombines TRBV2 with TRBJ1-4; 7 bases are shared with TRBD1. With 6 bases clipped from V and 8 bases from J, the junction kept 9 bases outside the gene matches. Germline V gene data show CDR1 as SNHLY and CDR2 as FYNNEI. The CDR3 loop spans 14 amino acids. CDR3 bases: TGTGCCAGCAGGATACAGGGGACTTTAGAAAAACTGTTTTTT. This gives the protein CASRIQGTLEKLFF.

This chain links TRBV5-5 with TRBJ1-3; D is unresolved. Germline-derived CDR1 and CDR2 are SGHKS and YYEKEE (reference sequence). With 4 bases removed from V and 0 bases from J, the gap between germline ends came to 11 bases. This CDR3 spans 15 amino acids. CDR3 nucleotide sequence: TGTGCCAGCAGCCTCGAGGGTTCCTCTGGAAACACCATATATTTT. It specifies CASSLEGSSGNTIYF.

V gene TRBV21-1 combines with J gene TRBJ2-1; the DNA was not used to check the table's D call, TRBD1. TRBV21-1 is a recognized pseudogene. The CDR3 consists of 19 residues. The DNA for the CDR3 is TGTGCCAGCAGCCCTACCGATACGAAGACCAGGGGAACCTACAATGAGCAGTTCTTC. Translation: CASSPTDTKTRGTYNEQFF.

The rearrangement uses TRBV5-8 and TRBJ1-5, with D uncertain. Germline V gives CDR1 SGHTS, CDR2 YDEGEE. There are 15 residues in the CDR3. Trimming took off 1 base at V and 0 bases at J, with 8 bases between the two ends. CDR3 nucleotide sequence: TGTGCCAGCAGCTTGATTCGCGGTAGCAATCAGCCCCAGCATTTT. This sequence encodes CASSLIRGSNQPQHF.

The V and J genes are TRBV7-2 and TRBJ1-2, with a tentative D call TRBD1 (5 bases). The CDR3 has 14 amino acids. V was pared by 6 bases and J by 4 bases, with 15 bases between. The germline V gene encodes CDR1 SGHTA and CDR2 FQGNSA. Here the CDR3 reads CASRSGQFSYGYTF. The CDR3 DNA sequence: TGTGCCAGCAGATCAGGGCAGTTTTCCTATGGCTACACCTTC. Complete variable domain (other parts from reference TRBV7-2 and TRBJ1-2): GAGVSQSPSNKVTEKGKDVELRCDPISGHTALYWYRQSLGQGLEFLIYFQGNSAPDKSGLPSDRFSAERTGGSVSTLTIQRTQQEDSAVYLCASRSGQFSYGYTFGSGTRLTVV.

The chain employs TRBV15 and TRBJ1-1, with D possibly TRBD1 on 5 matching bases. This CDR3 is 12 amino acids long. The V end lost 5 bases, the J end lost 4 bases, and 8 bases lay between the germline ends. Germline assignment: CDR1 LNHNV and CDR2 YYDKDF (reference sequence). The CDR3 bases are TGTGCCACCAGCCCCGGGGGCACTGAAGCTTTCTTT. Translated, it gives CATSPGGTEAFF.

This sequence joins TRBV7-2 and TRBJ2-5, with 10 bases aligning to TRBD1. The CDR3 has 18 amino acids. V shed 1 base and J 1 base; nucleotides not matched to a gene: 9. CDR1 and CDR2 from the germline V gene are SGHTA and FQGNSA. The CDR3 reads CASSLVGQGGPSQETQYF. CDR3 bases: TGTGCCAGCAGCTTAGTCGGACAGGGGGGACCCTCCCAAGAGACCCAGTACTTC.

This clone has a single count. The rearrangement links TRBV7-6 to TRBJ1-1, with a tentative D call TRBD1 (6 bases). Looked up from germline, CDR1 is SGHVS and CDR2 is FNYEAQ. V lost 4 bases to trimming and J lost 3 bases, with 18 bases between them. CDR3 length equals 16 residues. In nucleotides, the CDR3 is TGTGCCAGCAGCTCGGTCAGGGGCATGGGGGACACTGAAGCTTTCTTT. Its protein is CASSSVRGMGDTEAFF.

The chain employs TRBV30 and TRBJ2-5; D perhaps matches TRBD2 (7 bases). There are 14 residues in the CDR3. Germline CDR1 is GTSNPN and CDR2 is SVGIG (reference sequence). V was shortened by 0 bases and J by 2 bases, with 10 bases between the two germline ends. The CDR3 sequence: CAWSVGGDQETQYF. DNA of the CDR3: TGTGCCTGGAGTGTAGGGGGGGATCAAGAGACCCAGTACTTC. Supplemented by reference TRBV30 and TRBJ2-5, the full variable domain reads SQTIHQWPATLVQPVGSPLSLECTVEGTSNPNLYWYRQAAGRGLQLLFYSVGIGQISSEVPQNLSASRPQDRQFILSSKKLLLSDSGFYLCAWSVGGDQETQYFGPGTRLLVL.

The chain carries TRBV5-4 and TRBJ1-5; TRBD1 agrees at 8 bases. The germline CDR1 and CDR2 sequences are SGHNT and YYREEE (reference sequence). The J segment lost 2 bases and the V segment lost 4 bases, leaving 5 bases of the junction unmatched. This CDR3 spans 15 amino acids. For the CDR3, the DNA is TGTGCCAGCAGCCCTGGACAGGGTGGCAATCAGCCCCAGCATTTT. Translating gives CASSPGQGGNQPQHF.

The chain employs TRBV10-1 and TRBJ2-1; TRBD1 agrees at 7 bases. V lost 0 bases to trimming and J lost 4 bases; unmatched junction nucleotides: 0. Germline-derived CDR1 and CDR2 are WNHNN and SYGVQD (reference sequence). The CDR3 is made up of 14 amino acids. In DNA, the CDR3 is TGCGCCAGCAGTGAGTCGACAGGGTACAATGAGCAGTTCTTC. This gives the protein CASSESTGYNEQFF.

This chain uses TRBV10-3 with TRBJ1-5; the D gene is possibly TRBD1 (6 bases). The germline V and J ends were trimmed by 0 bases and 4 bases, with 16 bases remaining between them. Per the germline V gene, CDR1 is ENHRY and CDR2 is SYGVKD. The CDR3 runs 17 residues. DNA for the CDR3: TGTGCCATCAGTGAGTCGAGAGGACAGCTTGGAAATCAGCCCCAGCATTTT. Amino acids: CAISESRGQLGNQPQHF.

The V and J genes are TRBV5-5 and TRBJ2-7; 7 nucleotides line up with TRBD1. Germline CDR1 SGHKS, CDR2 YYEKEE (reference sequence). The CDR3 covers 14 residues. Trimming removed 3 bases from V and 3 bases from J; junction bases left unmatched: 6. The CDR3 sequence is CASSSPGQNYEQYF. DNA of the CDR3: TGTGCCAGCAGCTCTCCGGGACAGAACTACGAGCAGTACTTC.

The chain combines TRBV5-6 with TRBJ1-1; 8 positions match TRBD1. The CDR3 totals 12 residues. V gave up 8 bases and J gave up 4 bases; unmatched junction bases: 4. Germline V lookup: CDR1 SGHDT, CDR2 YYEEEE. The CDR3 protein is CARRQGFTEAFF. CDR3 in DNA: TGTGCCAGGAGACAGGGGTTCACTGAAGCTTTCTTT.

This chain connects TRBV7-9 to TRBJ2-1, with D maybe TRBD1 (6 bases). Germline CDR1 reads SEHNR; CDR2 reads FQNEAQ (reference sequence). V was shortened by 5 bases and J by 4 bases, with 12 bases between the two germline ends. The CDR3 has 14 amino acids. The DNA for the CDR3 is TGTGCCAGCAGCCCAGGACAGCAATACAATGAGCAGTTCTTC. This encodes CASSPGQQYNEQFF.